This T cell receptor (beta chain) was found in a study of shared clonotypes between healthy human individuals. General study findings and limits: Clonotypes shared by all four donors outscored non-shared clonotypes in generation probability.

Comment on this clone: Antigen unknown.

Profiling relied on immunoSEQ multiplex PCR, and the TCRdb table lists in-frame clones only, not all of them. The data hold more than 1.2 million clones, with just under 99% observed a single time. Trimming shortened V by 0 bases and J by 4 bases, and 15 bases separated the two germline ends. CDR1 is LGHNA and CDR2 is YSLEER in the germline V gene. The length of the CDR3 is 16 residues. This clonotype originated in a man aged 25-40 years in good health. The chain couples TRBV4-3 to TRBJ2-5; perhaps TRBD1 as D (6 bases). The material sequenced was naive CD4+ T cells sorted from blood. Subset of the sample: CD45RA+ positively selected. In DNA, the CDR3 is TGCGCCAGCAGCCAAGAACAGGGTGGCGGGTCAGAGACCCAGTACTTC. Its translation: CASSQEQGGGSETQYF.